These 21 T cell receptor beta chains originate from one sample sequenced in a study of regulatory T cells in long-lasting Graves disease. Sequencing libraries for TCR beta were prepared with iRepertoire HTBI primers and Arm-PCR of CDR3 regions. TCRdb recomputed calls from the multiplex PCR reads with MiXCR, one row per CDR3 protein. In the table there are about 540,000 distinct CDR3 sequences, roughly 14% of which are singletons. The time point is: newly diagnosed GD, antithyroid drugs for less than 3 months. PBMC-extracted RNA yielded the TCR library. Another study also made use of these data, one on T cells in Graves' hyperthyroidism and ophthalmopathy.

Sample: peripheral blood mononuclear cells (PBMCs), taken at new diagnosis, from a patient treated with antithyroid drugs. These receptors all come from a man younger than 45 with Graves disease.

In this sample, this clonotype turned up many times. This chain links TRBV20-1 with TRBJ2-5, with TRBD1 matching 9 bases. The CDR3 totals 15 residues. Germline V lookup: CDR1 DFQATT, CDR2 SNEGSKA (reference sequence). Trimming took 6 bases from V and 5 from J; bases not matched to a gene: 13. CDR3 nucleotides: TGCAGTGCGACTTTTACAGGGGGCCTAGGGGAGACCCAGTACTTC. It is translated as CSATFTGGLGETQYF.

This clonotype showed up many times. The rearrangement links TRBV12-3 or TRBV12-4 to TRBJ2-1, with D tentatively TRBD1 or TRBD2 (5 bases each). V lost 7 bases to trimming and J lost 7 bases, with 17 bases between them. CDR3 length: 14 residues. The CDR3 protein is CASTIEGRRNEQFF. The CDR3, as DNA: TGTGCCAGCACGATCGAGGGGCGGCGGAATGAGCAGTTCTTC.

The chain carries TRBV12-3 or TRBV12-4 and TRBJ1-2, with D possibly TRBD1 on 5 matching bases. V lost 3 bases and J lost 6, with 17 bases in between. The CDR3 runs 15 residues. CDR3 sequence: CASSFTWGIRNGYTF. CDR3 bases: TGTGCCAGCAGTTTTACATGGGGGATCCGTAATGGCTACACCTTC.

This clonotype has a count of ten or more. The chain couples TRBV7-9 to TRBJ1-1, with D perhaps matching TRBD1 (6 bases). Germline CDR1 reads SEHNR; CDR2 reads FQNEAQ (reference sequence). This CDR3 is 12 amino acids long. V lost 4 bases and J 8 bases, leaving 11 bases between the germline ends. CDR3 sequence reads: CASSSTGREAFF. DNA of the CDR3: TGTGCCAGCAGCTCGACAGGCAGAGAAGCTTTCTTT. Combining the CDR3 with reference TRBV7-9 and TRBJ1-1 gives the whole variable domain DTGVSQNPRHKITKRGQNVTFRCDPISEHNRLYWYRQTLGQGPEFLTYFQNEAQLEKSRLLSDRFSAERPKGSFSTLEIQRTEQGDSAMYLCASSSTGREAFFGQGTRLTVV.

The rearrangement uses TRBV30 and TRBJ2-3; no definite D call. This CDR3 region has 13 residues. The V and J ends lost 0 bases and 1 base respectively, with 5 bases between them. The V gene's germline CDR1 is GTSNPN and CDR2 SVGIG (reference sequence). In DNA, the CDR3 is TGTGCCTGGAGTGTACTTGGCACAGATACGCAGTATTTT. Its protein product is CAWSVLGTDTQYF.

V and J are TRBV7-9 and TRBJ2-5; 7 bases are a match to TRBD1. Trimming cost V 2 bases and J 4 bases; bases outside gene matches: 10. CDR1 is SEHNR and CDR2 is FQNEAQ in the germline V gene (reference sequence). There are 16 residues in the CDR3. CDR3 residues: CASSLLGLRGRETQYF. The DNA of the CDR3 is TGTGCCAGCAGCTTATTAGGCCTCAGGGGGAGAGAGACCCAGTACTTC.

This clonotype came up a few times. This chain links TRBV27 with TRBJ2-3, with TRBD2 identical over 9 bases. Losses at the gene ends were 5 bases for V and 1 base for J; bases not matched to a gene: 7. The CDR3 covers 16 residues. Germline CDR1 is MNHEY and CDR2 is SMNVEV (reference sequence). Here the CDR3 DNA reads TGTGCCAGCAGTCCCCCGGCGGGAGGGCGCACAGATACGCAGTATTTT. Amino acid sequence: CASSPPAGGRTDTQYF.

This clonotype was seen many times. The CDR3 region has the DNA TGTGCCTGGAGTATTACAGCCGAGGCTGAAGCTTTCTTT. It yields the protein CAWSITAEAEAFF. The chain employs TRBV30 and TRBJ1-1; no firm D call. The germline V gene has CDR1 GTSNPN and CDR2 SVGIG (reference sequence). This CDR3 comprises 13 residues. Trimming stripped 2 bases from V and 6 bases from J, with 13 bases between.

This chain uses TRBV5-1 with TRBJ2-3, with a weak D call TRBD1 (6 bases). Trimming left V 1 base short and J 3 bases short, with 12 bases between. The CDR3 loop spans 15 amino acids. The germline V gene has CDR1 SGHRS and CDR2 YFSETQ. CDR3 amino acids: CASSLWAGDTDTQYF. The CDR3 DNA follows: TGCGCCAGCAGCTTGTGGGCAGGGGATACAGATACGCAGTATTTT.

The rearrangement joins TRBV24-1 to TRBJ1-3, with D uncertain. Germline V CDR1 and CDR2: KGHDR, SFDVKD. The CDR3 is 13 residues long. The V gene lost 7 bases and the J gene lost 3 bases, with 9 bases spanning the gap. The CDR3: CATSPGFGNTIYF. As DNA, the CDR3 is TGTGCCACCAGCCCTGGGTTTGGAAACACCATATATTTT.

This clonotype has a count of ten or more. This CDR3 is CSAQDGANRNEQFF. CDR3 nucleotides: TGCAGTGCTCAAGACGGGGCGAATAGGAATGAGCAGTTCTTC. V usage is TRBV20-1 and J usage is TRBJ2-1; perhaps D is TRBD1 or TRBD2 (5 bases each). The CDR3 sequence is 14 residues long. Germline loops: CDR1 DFQATT, CDR2 SNEGSKA (reference sequence). V was pared by 5 bases and J by 7 bases, with 18 bases between.

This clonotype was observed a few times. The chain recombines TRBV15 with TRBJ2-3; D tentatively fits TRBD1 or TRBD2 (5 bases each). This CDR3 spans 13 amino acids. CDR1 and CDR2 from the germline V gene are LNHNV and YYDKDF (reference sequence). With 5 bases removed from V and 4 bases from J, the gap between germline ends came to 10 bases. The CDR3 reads CATSYGTPDTQYF. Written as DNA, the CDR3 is TGTGCCACCAGCTATGGGACGCCAGATACGCAGTATTTT. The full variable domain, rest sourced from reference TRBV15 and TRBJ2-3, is DAMVIQNPRYQVTQFGKPVTLSCSQTLNHNVMYWYQQKSSQAPKLLFHYYDKDFNNEADTPDNFQSRRPNTSFCFLDIRSPGLGDTAMYLCATSYGTPDTQYFGPGTRLTVL.

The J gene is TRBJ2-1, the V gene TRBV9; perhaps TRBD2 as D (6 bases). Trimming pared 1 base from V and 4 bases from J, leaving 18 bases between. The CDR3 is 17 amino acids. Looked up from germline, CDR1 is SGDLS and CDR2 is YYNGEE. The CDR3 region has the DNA TGTGCCAGCAGCGTAAAGGTGGGGCGGGACTTGTACAATGAGCAGTTCTTC. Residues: CASSVKVGRDLYNEQFF.

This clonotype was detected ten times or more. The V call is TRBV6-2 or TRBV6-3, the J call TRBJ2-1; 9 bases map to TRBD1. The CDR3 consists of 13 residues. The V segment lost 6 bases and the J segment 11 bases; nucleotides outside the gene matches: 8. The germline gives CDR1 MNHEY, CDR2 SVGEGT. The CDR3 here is CASRTGGGGKQFF. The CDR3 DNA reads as TGTGCCAGCAGAACAGGGGGCGGGGGTAAGCAGTTCTTC.

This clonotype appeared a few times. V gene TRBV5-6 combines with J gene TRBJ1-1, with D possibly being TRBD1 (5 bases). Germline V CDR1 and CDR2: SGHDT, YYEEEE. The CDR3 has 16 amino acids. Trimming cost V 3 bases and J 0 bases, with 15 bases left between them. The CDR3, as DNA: TGTGCCAGCAGCTGGGGAGGCCAGGGTATGAACACTGAAGCTTTCTTT. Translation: CASSWGGQGMNTEAFF.

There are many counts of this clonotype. CDR3 in amino acids: CASRQAAEQYF. CDR3 in DNA: TGCGCCAGCAGGCAAGCGGCCGAGCAGTACTTC. J is TRBJ2-7 and V is TRBV5-1, with D possibly being TRBD2 (5 bases). Trimming cost V 5 bases and J 6 bases, with 9 bases left between them. This CDR3 spans 11 amino acids. Germline lookup yields CDR1 SGHRS and CDR2 YFSETQ.

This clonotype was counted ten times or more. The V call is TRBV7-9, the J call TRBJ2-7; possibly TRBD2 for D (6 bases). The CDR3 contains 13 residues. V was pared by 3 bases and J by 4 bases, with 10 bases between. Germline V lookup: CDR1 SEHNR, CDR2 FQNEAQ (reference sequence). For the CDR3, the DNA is TGTGCCAGCAGCTTGGAGGGTCGGTACGAGCAGTACTTC. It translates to CASSLEGRYEQYF.

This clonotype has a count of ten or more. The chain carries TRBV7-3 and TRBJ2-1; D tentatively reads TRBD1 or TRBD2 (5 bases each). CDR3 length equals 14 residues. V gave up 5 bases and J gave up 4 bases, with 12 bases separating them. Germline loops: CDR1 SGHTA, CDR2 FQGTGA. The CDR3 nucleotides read TGTGCCAGCAGCCTCCCGGGACGTTACAATGAGCAGTTCTTC. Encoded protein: CASSLPGRYNEQFF.

In nucleotides, the CDR3 is TGCAGTGCCCTGGGGCGGAGGATAGGCTCCTACGAGCAGTACTTC. It is translated as CSALGRRIGSYEQYF. The chain recombines TRBV20-1 with TRBJ2-7; TRBD1 or TRBD2 may be the D gene (5 bases each). Germline CDR1 and CDR2: DFQATT and SNEGSKA (reference sequence). This CDR3 has 15 residues. The ends were cut back, 6 bases at V and 0 bases at J, with 18 bases in the middle.

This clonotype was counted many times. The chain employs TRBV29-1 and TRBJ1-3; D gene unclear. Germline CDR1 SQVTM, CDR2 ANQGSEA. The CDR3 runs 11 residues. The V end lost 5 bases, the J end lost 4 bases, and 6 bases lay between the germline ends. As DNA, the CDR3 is TGCAGCGTTTCGCGAGGAAACACCATATATTTT. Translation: CSVSRGNTIYF.

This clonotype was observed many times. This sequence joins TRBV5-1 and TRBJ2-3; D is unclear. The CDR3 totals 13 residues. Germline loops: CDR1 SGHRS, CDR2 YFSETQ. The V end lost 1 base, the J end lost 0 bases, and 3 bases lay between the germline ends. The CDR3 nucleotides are TGCGCCAGCAGCTTGCACAGCACAGATACGCAGTATTTT. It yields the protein CASSLHSTDTQYF. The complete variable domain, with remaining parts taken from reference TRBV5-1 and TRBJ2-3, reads KAGVTQTPRYLIKTRGQQVTLSCSPISGHRSVSWYQQTPGQGLQFLFEYFSETQRNKGNFPGRFSGRQFSNSRSEMNVSTLELGDSALYLCASSLHSTDTQYFGPGTRLTVL.